This T cell receptor (beta chain) was profiled in a study of cytomegalovirus exposure and HLA in healthy donors. The PCR made use of 60 Vbeta and 13 Jbeta primers. The data were produced by immunoSEQ multiplex PCR, yet TCRdb's version contains in-frame clones alone and is incomplete. The sample includes about 170,000 clones, less than 85% seen only once; the top ten take around 1.5%. The CDR3 contains 18 residues. Germline-derived CDR1 and CDR2 are SGHRS and YFSETQ. The chain combines TRBV5-1 with TRBJ2-5; 9 nucleotides agree with TRBD2. The J call is uncertain, as TRBJ2-7 better fits the DNA end. This receptor was identified in a male donor in good health and CMV-seronegative. Sequenced: PBMCs. The CDR3 region is CASSLVASGVSASYEQYF. CDR3 DNA sequence: TGCGCCAGCAGCTTGGTTGCTAGCGGGGTATCCGCCTCCTACGAGCAGTACTTC.